These 2 T cell receptor beta chains came from one sample sequenced in a study of OX40 agonist ivuxolimab in advanced cancers. This table comes from immunoSEQ multiplex PCR, and its TCRdb copy is limited to in-frame clones, with some not included. The profile covers about 66,000 clones, with around 83% appearing a single time and 2% to 2.5% taken by the ten largest. Here the sequenced sample was CD4+ or CD8+ T cells sorted from blood, taken in a trial of the OX40 agonist ivuxolimab. The receptors derive from an adult with an advanced solid tumor such as melanoma, head and neck, liver or kidney cancer.

This clone was detected a few times. V is TRBV4-1 and J is TRBJ1-2; maybe TRBD1 (6 bases). The CDR3 length is 18 residues. The ends were cut back, 2 bases at V and 8 bases at J, with 27 bases in the middle. The V gene's germline CDR1 is MGHRA and CDR2 YSYEKL. CDR3 sequence reads: CASSQPGTRTPPDEGYTF. Written as DNA, the CDR3 is TGCGCCAGCAGCCAACCCGGGACACGAACACCTCCAGATGAGGGCTACACCTTC.

This chain links TRBV6-4 with TRBJ2-1; 8 bases map to TRBD2. V dropped 6 bases and J dropped 9; count of bases not matched to a gene: 13. This CDR3 comprises 15 residues. Germline loops: CDR1 MRHNA, CDR2 SNTAGT. CDR3 nucleotide sequence: TGTGCCAGCAGCGGACTAGCCCATACAAGTGGTGAGCAGTTCTTC. Protein product: CASSGLAHTSGEQFF.